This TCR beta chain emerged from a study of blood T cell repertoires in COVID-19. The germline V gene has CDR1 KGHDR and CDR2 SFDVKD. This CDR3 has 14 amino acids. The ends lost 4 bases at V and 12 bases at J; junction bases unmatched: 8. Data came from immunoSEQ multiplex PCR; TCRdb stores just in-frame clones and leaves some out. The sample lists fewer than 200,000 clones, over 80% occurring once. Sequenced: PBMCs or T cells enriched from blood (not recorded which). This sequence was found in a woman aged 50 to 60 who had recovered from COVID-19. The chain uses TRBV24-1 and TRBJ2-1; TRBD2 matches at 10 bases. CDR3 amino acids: CATSEAGGPFVQFF. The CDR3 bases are TGTGCCACCAGTGAAGCGGGAGGGCCATTTGTGCAGTTCTTC.